This T cell receptor (beta chain) comes out of a study of blood T cell repertoires in COVID-19. Study in general: Specimens from acute and convalescent COVID-19 originated in the United States, Italy and Spain. T cells, B-cell-depleted T cells, or PBMCs provided the cDNA or gDNA that served as material.

Seattle cases were enrolled at active infection and followed longitudinally. This CDR3 contains 13 residues. The V end lost 1 base, the J end lost 5 bases, and 6 bases lay between the germline ends. The germline V gene encodes CDR1 SGHVS and CDR2 FNYEAQ. In the authors' workflow: Amplification with reference gene primers provided the estimates of nucleated cell counts. TCRdb's copy holds only in-frame clones and misses some; the assay was immunoSEQ multiplex PCR. For V, J and clone size, that table is used; D and trimming come from the DNA. The sample has around 320,000 clones, over 85% seen once; the top ten hold more than 9.5%.

The sequencing input was peripheral blood. The clonotype originates from a woman aged 25 to 39 with COVID-19, enrolled during active disease. The chain has TRBV7-6 and TRBJ1-5; D is undetermined. The CDR3 spells CASSLVSDQPQHF. CDR3 nucleotide sequence: TGTGCCAGCAGCTTAGTATCGGATCAGCCCCAGCATTTT.